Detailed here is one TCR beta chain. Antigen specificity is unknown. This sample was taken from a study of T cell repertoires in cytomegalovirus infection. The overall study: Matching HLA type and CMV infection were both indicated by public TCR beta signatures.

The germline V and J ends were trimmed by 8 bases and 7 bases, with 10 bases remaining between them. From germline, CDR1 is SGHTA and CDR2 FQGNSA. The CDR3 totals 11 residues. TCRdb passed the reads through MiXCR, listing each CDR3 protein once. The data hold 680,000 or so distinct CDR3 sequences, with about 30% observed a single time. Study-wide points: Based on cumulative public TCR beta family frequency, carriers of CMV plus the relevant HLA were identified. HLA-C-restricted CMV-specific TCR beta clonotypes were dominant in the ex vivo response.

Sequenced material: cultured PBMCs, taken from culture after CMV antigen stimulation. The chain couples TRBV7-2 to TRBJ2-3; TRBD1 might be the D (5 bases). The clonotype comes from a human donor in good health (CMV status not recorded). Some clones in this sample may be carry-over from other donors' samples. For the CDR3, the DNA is TGTGCCAGCGGCAAGGGGAATACGCAGTATTTT. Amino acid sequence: CASGKGNTQYF.